These T cell receptor beta chains were read from a single sample in a study of T-cell reconstitution after alpha-beta-depleted transplantation in children. One entry per CDR3 protein results from TCRdb running MiXCR on the PCR reads. This sample has 70,000 to 95,000 distinct CDR3 sequences, with around a sixth found just once. Sequencing used PBMCs, mostly from graft donor cells, obtained 180 days after TCRalphabeta/CD19-depleted stem cell transplant. The origin of the receptors is a male patient aged 2 to 9 who had a stem cell transplant for acute lymphoblastic leukemia, so the T cells may come from the graft donor. The CDR3 runs from the conserved cysteine through the conserved F or W. The order of the fields is clone size, J gene, V gene, D gene, CDR3 length, CDR3 DNA, CDR3 protein. The D gene is left open where the match is weak. Where a row states a size, it is once, few, many or the class of an expanded clone; other rows omit it.

clone_size: NA; j_call: TRBJ2-1; v_call: TRBV18; d_call: TRBD2; cdr3_length: 16; cdr3_nt: TGTGCCAGCTCACCACGCGGGGGGGACTCCTACAATGAGCAGTTCTTC; cdr3_aa: CASSPRGGDSYNEQFF
clone_size: NA; j_call: TRBJ1-1; v_call: TRBV4-1; d_call: TRBD1; cdr3_length: 15; cdr3_nt: TGCGCCAGCAGCTGGAGGGACAGCGGGGGGACTGAAGCTTTCTTT; cdr3_aa: CASSWRDSGGTEAFF
clone_size: few; j_call: TRBJ2-7; v_call: TRBV7-6; d_call: NA; cdr3_length: 14; cdr3_nt: TGTGCCAGCAGCCCGGAGACAAGGGGGTACGAGCAGTACTTC; cdr3_aa: CASSPETRGYEQYF
clone_size: NA; j_call: TRBJ2-3; v_call: TRBV3-1; d_call: TRBD2; cdr3_length: 16; cdr3_nt: TGTGCCAGCAGCCAAGAACGCGGGGGGCAAACAGATACGCAGTATTTT; cdr3_aa: CASSQERGGQTDTQYF
clone_size: NA; j_call: TRBJ2-1; v_call: TRBV13; d_call: TRBD1; cdr3_length: 13; cdr3_nt: TGTGCCAGCAGCTTGACCAAGGACAGGACCAAGTTCTTC; cdr3_aa: CASSLTKDRTKFF
clone_size: NA; j_call: TRBJ2-1; v_call: TRBV7-9; d_call: NA; cdr3_length: 16; cdr3_nt: TGTGCCAGCAGCTTTGAACAAGGCTGGGGAACGGATGAGCAGTTCTTC; cdr3_aa: CASSFEQGWGTDEQFF
clone_size: NA; j_call: TRBJ2-3; v_call: TRBV12-3/TRBV12-4; d_call: TRBD2; cdr3_length: 14; cdr3_nt: TGTGCCAGCAGATATAAGGGAGGGCCAGATACGCAGTATTTT; cdr3_aa: CASRYKGGPDTQYF
clone_size: few; j_call: TRBJ1-2; v_call: TRBV11-2; d_call: NA; cdr3_length: 14; cdr3_nt: TGTGCCAGCAGCTTAGGCCGGGGGATCTATGGCTACACCTTC; cdr3_aa: CASSLGRGIYGYTF
clone_size: few; j_call: TRBJ2-3; v_call: TRBV11-2; d_call: TRBD2; cdr3_length: 16; cdr3_nt: TGTGCCAGCAGCTTAGACGAGCGGGGGAGCACAGATACGCAGTATTTT; cdr3_aa: CASSLDERGSTDTQYF
clone_size: NA; j_call: TRBJ1-5; v_call: TRBV12-3/TRBV12-4; d_call: NA; cdr3_length: 14; cdr3_nt: TGTGCCAGCAGTTTATTTCAGTCGGTGGAGCCCCAGCATTTT; cdr3_aa: CASSLFQSVEPQHF
clone_size: few; j_call: TRBJ2-7; v_call: TRBV11-2; d_call: NA; cdr3_length: 13; cdr3_nt: TGTGCCAGCAGCTTAGTCGTACCCTACGAGCAGTACTTC; cdr3_aa: CASSLVVPYEQYF
clone_size: few; j_call: TRBJ2-5; v_call: TRBV11-2; d_call: NA; cdr3_length: 14; cdr3_nt: TGTGCCAGCAGCTTAGGGATAGGTGAAGAGACCCAGTACTTC; cdr3_aa: CASSLGIGEETQYF
clone_size: NA; j_call: TRBJ2-5; v_call: TRBV5-1; d_call: NA; cdr3_length: 13; cdr3_nt: TGCGCCAGCAGCTTGACCGGGGCCGAGACCCAGTACTTC; cdr3_aa: CASSLTGAETQYF
clone_size: few; j_call: TRBJ2-3; v_call: TRBV24-1; d_call: NA; cdr3_length: 17; cdr3_nt: TGTGCCACCAGTGATTTGGGGTTCGGGGGTTTCACAGATACGCAGTATTTT; cdr3_aa: CATSDLGFGGFTDTQYF
clone_size: few; j_call: TRBJ2-5; v_call: TRBV11-2; d_call: NA; cdr3_length: 14; cdr3_nt: TGTGCCAGCAGCCCCCGGGGTTTACAAGAGACCCAGTACTTC; cdr3_aa: CASSPRGLQETQYF
clone_size: few; j_call: TRBJ2-1; v_call: TRBV5-1; d_call: NA; cdr3_length: 15; cdr3_nt: TGCGCCAGCAGCCCCTCGGGACGAAACTACAATGAGCAGTTCTTC; cdr3_aa: CASSPSGRNYNEQFF
clone_size: many; j_call: TRBJ2-2; v_call: TRBV4-2; d_call: TRBD1; cdr3_length: 16; cdr3_nt: TGTGCCAGCAGCCAAGGCGCACAGGGGGTGACCGGGGAGCTGTTTTTT; cdr3_aa: CASSQGAQGVTGELFF
clone_size: many; j_call: TRBJ1-2; v_call: TRBV15; d_call: NA; cdr3_length: 14; cdr3_nt: TGTGCCACCAGCAGAGACCCCATGGGAGTTGGCTACACCTTC; cdr3_aa: CATSRDPMGVGYTF
clone_size: NA; j_call: TRBJ1-1; v_call: TRBV7-9; d_call: NA; cdr3_length: 14; cdr3_nt: TGTGCCAGCAGTTTGCTCGGTGGGGAGGTGGAAGCTTTCTTT; cdr3_aa: CASSLLGGEVEAFF
clone_size: NA; j_call: TRBJ2-3; v_call: TRBV11-2; d_call: TRBD2; cdr3_length: 16; cdr3_nt: TGTGCCAGCAGCTTCAGGCTAGCGGGGATCACAGATACGCAGTATTTT; cdr3_aa: CASSFRLAGITDTQYF
clone_size: NA; j_call: TRBJ2-2; v_call: TRBV5-1; d_call: TRBD1; cdr3_length: 14; cdr3_nt: TGCGCCAGCAGCTTGACAGGGGGCACCGGGGAGCTGTTTTTT; cdr3_aa: CASSLTGGTGELFF
clone_size: few; j_call: TRBJ2-7; v_call: TRBV29-1; d_call: NA; cdr3_length: 14; cdr3_nt: TGCAGCGTTGAAGATATGACCAGCTCCTACGAGCAGTACTTC; cdr3_aa: CSVEDMTSSYEQYF